Sequencing of this T cell receptor (beta chain) was carried out in a study of early T cells in non-severe SARS-CoV-2 infection (dated by TCRdb to 2020 to 2023). With regard to the full study: Because TCR sequencing was done on bulk RNA from unsorted whole blood, the alpha and beta chains could not be paired. Broad study findings and their caveats: VDJdb matching was skewed toward anti-spike CD8 responses and likely underestimated virus-specific expansions by missing private and CD4 specificities.

Set within a cohort of healthcare workers in London, UK, this nested case-control study involved weekly PCR testing of nasopharyngeal swabs along with blood sampling. Healthcare workers were recruited during the week of the UK lockdown, between 23 and 31 March 2020, and followed weekly for up to roughly 16 weeks. The library came from 5' RACE. The data were produced on a NextSeq 500. In the TCR library protocol, unique molecular identifiers were attached to individual cDNA molecules to correct for PCR bias and sequencing error. Sequencing covered both TCR alpha and beta chains, and within each sample the abundances of alpha and beta sequences were tightly co-correlated. Regarding the original processing steps: V gene, J gene and CDR3 annotation of TCR sequences was performed with Decombinator V4. TCRs were defined as expanded if a significant change between any two time points was detected under a Poisson model with p below 0.0001. Abundances of TCRs were expressed as counts per million after normalisation to the total number of TCRs sequenced in each sample. A search of VDJdb, accessed on 1 November 2021, was run for TCRs annotated to CMV, EBV and SARS-CoV-2, with TCRs annotated for multiple antigens excluded. In TCRdb, the public reads were trimmed at Q25 with fastp and aligned with MiXCR, with productive beta chains retained. When rows share a CDR3 protein, they turn into one entry using the most common DNA and genes. For this entry, the V and J calls and clone size follow TCRdb and not the study's own pipeline. This sample holds about 39,000 distinct CDR3 sequences; 6% to 7.5% were observed only once. The biggest ten clones account for approximately 5% of the sample.

A few counts support this clonotype. Its target antigen remains unknown. Base quality data are lacking; no much larger clone is found one base away. This clonotype originated in an adult who was a healthcare worker with PCR-confirmed SARS-CoV-2 infection or an uninfected control (not recorded which). Sequenced: whole blood.

The nucleotide sequence reads TGTGCCAGCAGCTTAGCAGGCGGCGTAAACACTGAAGCTTTCTTT. Its product reads: CASSLAGGVNTEAFF. This receptor chain uses TRBV11-3 and TRBJ1-1; no D gene can be assigned with confidence. Trimming costs V 1 base and J 2 bases, and their ends lie 11 bases apart. The CDR1 and CDR2 encoded by the germline V gene are SGHNT and YENEEA. The CDR3 runs 15 amino acids, cysteine and phenylalanine included. The entry retains the CDR3 DNA only, 45 bases that are in frame from base 1.